One and the same sample provided the 25 T cell receptor beta chains below, sequenced in a study of T cell clones after liver transplantation. The data were produced by immunoSEQ multiplex PCR, yet TCRdb's version contains in-frame clones alone and is incomplete. The sample includes about 60,000 clones, about two thirds of them seen just once. This sample comprised CD4+ T cells from blood, obtained before liver transplant. The receptors were sampled from a human donor who received a liver transplant.

The rearrangement links TRBV6-5 to TRBJ1-1; D uncertain. Germline V gives CDR1 MNHEY, CDR2 SVGAGI. V was shortened by 1 base and J by 6 bases, with 12 bases between the two germline ends. This CDR3 region has 14 residues. The CDR3 spells CASSYLREWAEAFF. The CDR3 bases are TGTGCCAGCAGTTACTTGAGGGAATGGGCTGAAGCTTTCTTT.

The chain carries TRBV12-5 and TRBJ1-1; D remains ambiguous. This CDR3 comprises 14 residues. CDR1 is LGHNT and CDR2 is FRNRAP in the germline V gene. The ends were cut back, 1 base at V and 1 base at J, with 7 bases in the middle. CDR3 sequence (DNA): TGTGCTAGTGGTTTGGGGGGAGCGAACACTGAAGCTTTCTTT. Protein product: CASGLGGANTEAFF.

The chain is built from TRBV5-4 and TRBJ2-1; D gene uncertain. Germline V gene data show CDR1 as SGHNT and CDR2 as YYREEE (reference sequence). The CDR3 is 12 residues long. Between the trimmed V and J ends, which lost 0 bases and 6 bases, there was a span of 4 bases. The CDR3, as DNA: TGTGCCAGCAGCTTGGACAGCAATGAGCAGTTCTTC. Amino acid sequence: CASSLDSNEQFF.

The rearrangement joins TRBV7-2 to TRBJ2-3; 15 nucleotides match TRBD2. The ends lost 5 bases at V and 7 bases at J; junction bases unmatched: 10. The CDR3 loop spans 17 amino acids. The germline gives CDR1 SGHTA, CDR2 FQGNSA. The CDR3 DNA reads TGTGCCAGCAGCCGGTCGGGGACTAGCGGGGGGAAGAATACGCAGTATTTT. Translation gives CASSRSGTSGGKNTQYF.

The genes are TRBV18 and TRBJ2-3; 12 bases align to TRBD1. CDR1 is KGHSH and CDR2 is LQKENI in the germline V gene. This CDR3 comprises 16 residues. V lost 2 bases and J lost 5; bases outside the gene matches: 5. The CDR3 bases are TGTGCCAGCTCACCATCGGGACAGGGGGCTGGAGATACGCAGTATTTT. Residues: CASSPSGQGAGDTQYF.

This chain uses TRBV6-4 with TRBJ2-3; the D gene is possibly TRBD2 (6 bases). This CDR3 is built from 14 residues. In germline, CDR1 is MRHNA, CDR2 SNTAGT. V was cut by 3 bases and J by 2 bases, with 9 bases left in between. CDR3: CASSEWRDTDTQYF. DNA of the CDR3: TGTGCCAGCAGTGAATGGCGGGACACAGATACGCAGTATTTT.

This chain joins TRBV28 and TRBJ1-2; D is uncertain. CDR3 size: 12 residues. The ends were cut back, 2 bases at V and 4 bases at J, with 5 bases in the middle. In germline, CDR1 is MDHEN, CDR2 SYDVKM. DNA for the CDR3: TGTGCCAGCAGTTTAACTGTCTATGGCTACACCTTC. It codes for CASSLTVYGYTF.

The chain employs TRBV29-1 and TRBJ1-6; 9 bases line up with TRBD1. CDR3 length equals 13 residues. Germline CDR1 and CDR2: SQVTM and ANQGSEA. Germline trimming cut 5 bases from V and 9 bases from J; bases unmatched to any gene: 5. CDR3 coding DNA: TGCAGCGTTCGAACAGGGGGCGGTTCACCCCTCCACTTT. Translation gives CSVRTGGGSPLHF.

V is TRBV27 and J is TRBJ1-4, with a tentative D call TRBD1 (6 bases). Germline CDR1 and CDR2: MNHEY and SMNVEV (reference sequence). The ends were cut back, 4 bases at V and 5 bases at J, with 14 bases in the middle. The CDR3 contains 15 residues. The CDR3 coding sequence is TGTGCCAGCAGTTCCCGACAGGATGTGAATGAAAAACTGTTTTTT. It translates to CASSSRQDVNEKLFF. Looking up the rest from reference TRBV27 and TRBJ1-4 gives the full variable domain: EAQVTQNPRYLITVTGKKLTVTCSQNMNHEYMSWYRQDPGLGLRQIYYSMNVEVTDKGDVPEGYKVSRKEKRNFPLILESPSPNQTSLYFCASSSRQDVNEKLFFGSGTQLSVL.

The J gene is TRBJ2-2, the V gene TRBV2, with TRBD1 identical over 11 bases. CDR3 length: 16 residues. From germline, CDR1 is SNHLY and CDR2 FYNNEI. V trimming: 6 bases; J trimming: 6 bases; junction bases outside the gene matches: 9. Here the CDR3 reads CASRWNPGQGAGELFF. In DNA, the CDR3 is TGTGCCAGCAGATGGAATCCGGGACAGGGGGCCGGGGAGCTGTTTTTT.

This clone turned up a few times. The rearrangement uses TRBV7-3 and TRBJ2-3; 12 bases align to TRBD1. The V gene's germline CDR1 is SGHTA and CDR2 FQGTGA. This CDR3 is 16 amino acids long. The ends lost 6 bases at V and 6 bases at J; junction bases unmatched: 10. CDR3 bases: TGTGCCAGCAGTCTGGCCGGGACAGGGGGCAAGGATACGCAGTATTTT. Translated: CASSLAGTGGKDTQYF. Looking up the rest from reference TRBV7-3 and TRBJ2-3 gives the full variable domain: GAGVSQTPSNKVTEKGKYVELRCDPISGHTALYWYRQSLGQGPEFLIYFQGTGAADDSGLPNDRFFAVRPEGSVSTLKIQRTERGDSAVYLCASSLAGTGGKDTQYFGPGTRLTVL.

The chain has TRBV28 and TRBJ1-5; TRBD1 aligns across 7 bases. From germline, CDR1 is MDHEN and CDR2 SYDVKM. The CDR3 sequence is 14 residues long. V shed 9 bases, J shed 0 bases, and the junction held 5 bases outside the gene matches. In nucleotides, the CDR3 is TGTGCCAGTACGGGACAGCTTAGCAATCAGCCCCAGCATTTT. This gives the protein CASTGQLSNQPQHF.

This rearrangement joins TRBV28 to TRBJ1-2; D unclear. This CDR3 spans 13 amino acids. Trimming pared 3 bases from V and 8 bases from J, leaving 13 bases between. Germline V lookup: CDR1 MDHEN, CDR2 SYDVKM. The CDR3 sequence: CASSFRRGGGYTF. The CDR3 region has the DNA TGTGCCAGCAGTTTTAGGAGAGGCGGAGGCTACACCTTC.

The V gene is TRBV19, the J gene TRBJ1-2, with 9 bases fitting TRBD1. The CDR3 is 16 amino acids. J lost 8 bases, V lost 6 bases, and 16 bases had no gene match. CDR1 and CDR2 (germline): LNHDA, SQIVND (reference sequence). CDR3 nucleotide sequence: TGTGCCAGTAGCTTTACAGGACAGGGGCTGGCGGTCGGCTACACCTTC. It specifies CASSFTGQGLAVGYTF.

The J gene is TRBJ2-7, the V gene TRBV7-8; 13 nucleotides agree with TRBD2. Germline CDR1 SGHVS, CDR2 FQNEAQ. Trimming took 0 bases from V and 6 from J; bases not matched to a gene: 2. The CDR3 extends over 15 amino acids. The CDR3 region has the DNA TGTGCCAGCAGCTTAGCACTAGCGGGGGGGTTCGAGCAGTACTTC. This translates into CASSLALAGGFEQYF.

A few counts support this clone. The rearrangement joins TRBV5-4 to TRBJ1-4; 8 nucleotides agree with TRBD1. Losses at the gene ends were 4 bases for V and 0 bases for J; bases not matched to a gene: 5. Per the germline V gene, CDR1 is SGHNT and CDR2 is YYREEE (reference sequence). The CDR3 spans 16 residues. The CDR3 spells CASSETGDATNEKLFF. The CDR3 nucleotides read TGTGCCAGCAGCGAGACAGGGGATGCAACTAATGAAAAACTGTTTTTT.

The V call is TRBV30, the J call TRBJ1-1; 12 positions match TRBD1. V gave up 5 bases and J gave up 2 bases; unmatched junction bases: 6. In germline, CDR1 is GTSNPN, CDR2 SVGIG (reference sequence). The CDR3 length is 15 residues. CDR3 in DNA: TGTGCCTGGCACCGGGACAGGGGGCTAAACACTGAAGCTTTCTTT. Translation: CAWHRDRGLNTEAFF.

J is TRBJ1-2 and V is TRBV10-1; D possibly corresponds to TRBD1 (6 bases). The CDR3 extends over 13 amino acids. Germline CDR1 is WNHNN and CDR2 is SYGVQD (reference sequence). V was clipped by 8 bases and J by 4 bases, with 14 bases between them. CDR3 coding DNA: TGCGCCAGCTCGGTGCAGGGGCCCTATGGCTACACCTTC. It specifies CASSVQGPYGYTF.

There are a few counts of this clone. In DNA, the CDR3 is TGTGCCACTTGGACAGGGAATAACTACGAGCAGTACTTC. It specifies CATWTGNNYEQYF. The rearrangement links TRBV10-3 to TRBJ2-7; 8 nucleotides match TRBD1. The CDR3 has 13 residues. With V trimmed by 10 bases and J by 3 bases, 8 bases remained unmatched. Germline CDR1 and CDR2: ENHRY and SYGVKD.

This clone appeared a few times. The chain is built from TRBV7-2 and TRBJ2-7; tentative D call: TRBD2 (6 bases). Germline V gene lookup returns CDR1 SGHTA and CDR2 FQGNSA. Trimming removed 5 bases from V and 3 bases from J, with 14 bases in between. The CDR3 is made up of 14 amino acids. The CDR3 sequence: CASSPLVGGYEQYF. CDR3 coding DNA: TGTGCCAGCAGCCCGTTGGTGGGGGGCTACGAGCAGTACTTC.

The chain recombines TRBV7-9 with TRBJ2-7, with TRBD2 matching 9 bases. Germline values: CDR1 SEHNR, CDR2 FQNEAQ (reference sequence). V lost 2 bases to trimming and J lost 6 bases; unmatched junction nucleotides: 5. The CDR3 spans 14 residues. CDR3 loop: CASSLLGTSPEQYF. CDR3 coding DNA: TGTGCCAGCAGCTTATTAGGGACTAGCCCCGAGCAGTACTTC. The complete variable domain, with remaining parts taken from reference TRBV7-9 and TRBJ2-7, reads DTGVSQNPRHKITKRGQNVTFRCDPISEHNRLYWYRQTLGQGPEFLTYFQNEAQLEKSRLLSDRFSAERPKGSFSTLEIQRTEQGDSAMYLCASSLLGTSPEQYFGPGTRLTVT.

This clone was observed a handful of times. The rearrangement links TRBV5-4 to TRBJ2-3; D may be TRBD2 (5 bases). The CDR3 contains 13 residues. The ends were cut back, 4 bases at V and 5 bases at J, with 11 bases in the middle. Germline V gives CDR1 SGHNT, CDR2 YYREEE (reference sequence). The CDR3 protein is CASSPWTGDTQYF. In DNA, the CDR3 is TGTGCCAGCAGCCCCTGGACTGGAGATACGCAGTATTTT.

The V and J genes are TRBV2 and TRBJ2-5, with D tentatively TRBD2 (5 bases). V lost 4 bases to trimming and J lost 2 bases, with 5 bases between them. The CDR3 has 12 residues. Germline lookup yields CDR1 SNHLY and CDR2 FYNNEI. The CDR3 loop is CASSGTQETQYF. In DNA form, the CDR3 reads TGTGCCAGCAGTGGGACTCAAGAGACCCAGTACTTC.

The chain joins TRBV4-2 to TRBJ1-6, with TRBD1 identical over 9 bases. Germline assignment: CDR1 LGHNA and CDR2 YNFKEQ. Germline trimming cut 4 bases from V and 9 bases from J; bases unmatched to any gene: 16. CDR3 length: 18 amino acids. Here the CDR3 DNA reads TGTGCCAGCAGCCCCAATACAGGGGGCAGGAGAGTGAGTTCACCCCTCCACTTT. Its translation is CASSPNTGGRRVSSPLHF.

The gene calls are TRBV5-1 and TRBJ1-1, with 12 bases that match TRBD1. In germline, CDR1 is SGHRS, CDR2 YFSETQ. This CDR3 comprises 16 residues. V shed 3 bases and J 0 bases; nucleotides not matched to a gene: 3. CDR3 DNA: TGCGCCAGCAGCTCGGGACAGGGGGCCTTGAACACTGAAGCTTTCTTT. It yields the protein CASSSGQGALNTEAFF.